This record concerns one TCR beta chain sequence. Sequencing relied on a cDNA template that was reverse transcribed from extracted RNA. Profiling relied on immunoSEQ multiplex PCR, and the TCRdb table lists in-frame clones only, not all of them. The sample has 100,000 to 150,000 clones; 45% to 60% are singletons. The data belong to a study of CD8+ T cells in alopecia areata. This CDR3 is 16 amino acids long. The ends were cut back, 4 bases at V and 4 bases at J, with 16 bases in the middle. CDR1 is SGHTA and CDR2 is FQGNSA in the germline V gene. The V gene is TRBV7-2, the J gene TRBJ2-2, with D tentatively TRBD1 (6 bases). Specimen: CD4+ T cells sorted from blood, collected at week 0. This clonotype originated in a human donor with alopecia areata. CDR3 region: CASSSPEQGPTGELFF. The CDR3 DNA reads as TGTGCCAGCAGCTCTCCCGAGCAGGGGCCCACCGGGGAGCTGTTTTTT.